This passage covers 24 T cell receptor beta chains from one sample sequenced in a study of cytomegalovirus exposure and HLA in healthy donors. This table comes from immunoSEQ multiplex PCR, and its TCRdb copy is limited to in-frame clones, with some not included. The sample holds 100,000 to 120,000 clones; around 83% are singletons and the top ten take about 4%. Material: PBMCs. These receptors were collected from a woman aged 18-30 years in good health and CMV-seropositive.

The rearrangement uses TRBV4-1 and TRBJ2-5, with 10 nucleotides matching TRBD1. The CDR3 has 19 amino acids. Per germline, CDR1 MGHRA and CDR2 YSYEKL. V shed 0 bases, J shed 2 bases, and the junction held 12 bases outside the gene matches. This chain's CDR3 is CASSQDWAGQGTGQETQYF. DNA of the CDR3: TGCGCCAGCAGCCAAGATTGGGCGGGACAGGGGACGGGGCAAGAGACCCAGTACTTC.

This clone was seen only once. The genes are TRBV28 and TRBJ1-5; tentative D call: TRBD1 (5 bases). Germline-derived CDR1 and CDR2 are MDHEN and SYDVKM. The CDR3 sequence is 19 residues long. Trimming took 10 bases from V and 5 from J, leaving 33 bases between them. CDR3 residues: CATSEQFRGSGGVDQPQHF. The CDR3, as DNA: TGTGCCACTTCCGAGCAGTTTAGGGGATCGGGGGGGGTGGATCAGCCCCAGCATTTT.

The CDR3 DNA sequence: TGTGCCAGCAGCTTAGGGACAGGGCACACAGATACGCAGTATTTT. The encoded protein is CASSLGTGHTDTQYF. V gene TRBV11-1 combines with J gene TRBJ2-3; TRBD1 matches at 8 bases. The CDR3 runs to 15 residues. Trimming took 1 base from V and 2 from J; bases not matched to a gene: 2. Germline loops: CDR1 SGHAT, CDR2 FQDESV (reference sequence).

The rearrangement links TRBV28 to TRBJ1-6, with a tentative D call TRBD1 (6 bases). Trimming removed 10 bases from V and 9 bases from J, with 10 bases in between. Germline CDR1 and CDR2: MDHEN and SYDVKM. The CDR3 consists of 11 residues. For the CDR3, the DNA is TGTGCCACCCGGGGGGCTTCACCCCTCCACTTT. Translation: CATRGASPLHF.

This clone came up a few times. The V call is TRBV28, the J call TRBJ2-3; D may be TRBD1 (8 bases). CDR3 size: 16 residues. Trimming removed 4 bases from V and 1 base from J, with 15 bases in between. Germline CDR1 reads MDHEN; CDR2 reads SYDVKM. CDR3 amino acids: CASSSRTGRGTDTQYF. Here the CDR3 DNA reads TGTGCCAGCAGTTCTCGGACAGGGAGGGGCACAGATACGCAGTATTTT.

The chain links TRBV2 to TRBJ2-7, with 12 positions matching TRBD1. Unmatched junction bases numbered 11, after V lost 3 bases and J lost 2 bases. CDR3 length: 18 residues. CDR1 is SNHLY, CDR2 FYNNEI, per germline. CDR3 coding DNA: TGTGCCAGCAGTGAGGGGACAGGGGGCCCTCCCCGGACCTACGAGCAGTACTTC. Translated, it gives CASSEGTGGPPRTYEQYF.

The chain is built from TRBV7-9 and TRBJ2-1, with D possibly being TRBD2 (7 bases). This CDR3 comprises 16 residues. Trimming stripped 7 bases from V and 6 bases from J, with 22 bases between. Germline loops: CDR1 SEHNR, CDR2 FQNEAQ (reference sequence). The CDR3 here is CASNRRGAGVGNEQFF. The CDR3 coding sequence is TGTGCCAGCAATCGACGGGGGGCGGGAGTAGGCAATGAGCAGTTCTTC.

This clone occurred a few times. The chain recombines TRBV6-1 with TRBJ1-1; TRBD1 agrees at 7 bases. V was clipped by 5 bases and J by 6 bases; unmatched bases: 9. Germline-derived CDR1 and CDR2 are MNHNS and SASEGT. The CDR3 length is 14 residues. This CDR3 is CASSSRQGWAEAFF. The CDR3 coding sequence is TGTGCCAGCAGTAGTAGACAGGGTTGGGCTGAAGCTTTCTTT.

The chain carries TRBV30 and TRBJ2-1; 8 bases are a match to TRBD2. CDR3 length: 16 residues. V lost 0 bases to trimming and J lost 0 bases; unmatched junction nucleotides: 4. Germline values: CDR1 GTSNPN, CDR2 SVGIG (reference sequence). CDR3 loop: CAWSVGTRVSYNEQFF. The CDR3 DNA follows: TGTGCCTGGAGTGTTGGGACTAGGGTCTCCTACAATGAGCAGTTCTTC.

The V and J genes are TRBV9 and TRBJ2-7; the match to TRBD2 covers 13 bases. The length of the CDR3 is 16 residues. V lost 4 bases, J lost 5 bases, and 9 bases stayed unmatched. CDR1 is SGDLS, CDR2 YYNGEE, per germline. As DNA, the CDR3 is TGTGCCAGCAGCCCTCTTCCCGGGACTAGCGGGGACGAGCAGTACTTC. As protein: CASSPLPGTSGDEQYF.

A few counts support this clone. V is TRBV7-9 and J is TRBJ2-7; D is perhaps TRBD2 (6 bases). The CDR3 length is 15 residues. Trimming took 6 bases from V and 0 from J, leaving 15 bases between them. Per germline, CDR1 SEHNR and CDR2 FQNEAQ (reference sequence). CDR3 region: CASSKAGASSYEQYF. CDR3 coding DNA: TGTGCCAGCAGTAAAGCGGGCGCTAGCTCCTACGAGCAGTACTTC.

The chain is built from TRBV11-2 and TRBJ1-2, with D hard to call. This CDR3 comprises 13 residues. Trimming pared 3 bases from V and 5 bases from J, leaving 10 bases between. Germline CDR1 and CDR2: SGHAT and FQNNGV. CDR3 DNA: TGTGCCAGCAGCTTTAACCAGGATTATGGCTACACCTTC. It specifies CASSFNQDYGYTF.

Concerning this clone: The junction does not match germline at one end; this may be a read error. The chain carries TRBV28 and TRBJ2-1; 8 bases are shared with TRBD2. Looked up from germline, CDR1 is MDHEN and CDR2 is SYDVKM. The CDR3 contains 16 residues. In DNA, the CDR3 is TGTGCCAGCCGTTTCGCCCCGGGAGGGCCTTCCAATGAGCAGTTCTTC. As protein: CASRFAPGGPSNEQFF.

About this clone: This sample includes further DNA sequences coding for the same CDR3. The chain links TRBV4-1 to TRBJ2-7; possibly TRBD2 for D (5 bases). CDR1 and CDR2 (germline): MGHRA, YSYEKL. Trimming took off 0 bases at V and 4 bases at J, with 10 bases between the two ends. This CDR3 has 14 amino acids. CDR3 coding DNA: TGCGCCAGCAGCCAAGATGGGCGGGCGTACGAGCAGTACTTC. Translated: CASSQDGRAYEQYF.

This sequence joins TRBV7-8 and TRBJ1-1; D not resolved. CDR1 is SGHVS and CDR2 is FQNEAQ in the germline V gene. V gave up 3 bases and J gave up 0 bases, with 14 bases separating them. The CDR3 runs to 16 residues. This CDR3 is CASSFRLSSVNTEAFF. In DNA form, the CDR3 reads TGTGCCAGCAGCTTCCGTTTGAGCAGCGTGAACACTGAAGCTTTCTTT.

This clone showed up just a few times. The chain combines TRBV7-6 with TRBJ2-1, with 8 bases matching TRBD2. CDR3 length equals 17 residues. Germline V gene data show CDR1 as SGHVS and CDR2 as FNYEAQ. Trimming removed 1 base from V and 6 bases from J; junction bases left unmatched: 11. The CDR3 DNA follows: TGTGCCAGCAGCTTAGAAATTAGCGGGGTACTTCTCAATGAGCAGTTCTTC. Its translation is CASSLEISGVLLNEQFF.

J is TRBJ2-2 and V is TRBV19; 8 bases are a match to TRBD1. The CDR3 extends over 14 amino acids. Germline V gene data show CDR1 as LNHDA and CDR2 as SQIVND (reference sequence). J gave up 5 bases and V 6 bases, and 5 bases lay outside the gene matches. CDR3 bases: TGTGCCAGTAGGCGGGACAGGATGACCGGGGAGCTGTTTTTT. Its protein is CASRRDRMTGELFF.

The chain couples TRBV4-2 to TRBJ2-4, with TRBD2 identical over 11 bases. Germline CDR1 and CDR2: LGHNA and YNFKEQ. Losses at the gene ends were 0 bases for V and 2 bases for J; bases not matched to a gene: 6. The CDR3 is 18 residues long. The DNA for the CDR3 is TGTGCCAGCAGCCAAGATGACACTAGCGGGAGTTCCAAAAACATTCAGTACTTC. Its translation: CASSQDDTSGSSKNIQYF.

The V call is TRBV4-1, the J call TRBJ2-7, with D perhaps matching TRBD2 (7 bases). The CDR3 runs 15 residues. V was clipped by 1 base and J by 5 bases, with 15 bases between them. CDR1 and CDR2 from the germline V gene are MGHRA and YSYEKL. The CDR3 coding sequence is TGCGCCAGCAGCCAAGGAGCTCAGGGGAGGGACGAGCAGTACTTC. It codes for CASSQGAQGRDEQYF.

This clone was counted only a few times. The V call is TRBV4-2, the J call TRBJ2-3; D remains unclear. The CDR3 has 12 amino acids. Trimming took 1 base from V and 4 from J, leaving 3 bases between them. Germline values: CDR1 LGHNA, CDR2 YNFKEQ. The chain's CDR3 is CASSQGPDTQYF. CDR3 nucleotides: TGTGCCAGCAGCCAAGGGCCAGATACGCAGTATTTT.

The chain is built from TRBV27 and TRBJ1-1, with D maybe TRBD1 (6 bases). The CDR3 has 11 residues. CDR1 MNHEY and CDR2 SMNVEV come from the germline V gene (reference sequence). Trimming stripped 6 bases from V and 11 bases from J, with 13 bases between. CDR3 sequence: CASRFRGLAFF. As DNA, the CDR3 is TGTGCCAGCAGATTCAGGGGATTGGCTTTCTTT.

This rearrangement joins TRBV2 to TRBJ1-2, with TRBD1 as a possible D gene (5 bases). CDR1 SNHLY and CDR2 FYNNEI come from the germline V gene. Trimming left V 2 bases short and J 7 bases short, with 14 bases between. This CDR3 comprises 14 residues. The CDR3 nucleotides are TGTGCCAGCAGTGAACGGGAGGGGCGGTCTGGCTACACCTTC. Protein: CASSEREGRSGYTF.

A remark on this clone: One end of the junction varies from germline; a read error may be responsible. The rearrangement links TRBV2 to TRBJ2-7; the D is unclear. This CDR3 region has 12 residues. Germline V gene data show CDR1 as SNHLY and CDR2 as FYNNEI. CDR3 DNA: TGTACCAGCGAGGTGGTCCTAGACGAGCAGTACTTC. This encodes CTSEVVLDEQYF.

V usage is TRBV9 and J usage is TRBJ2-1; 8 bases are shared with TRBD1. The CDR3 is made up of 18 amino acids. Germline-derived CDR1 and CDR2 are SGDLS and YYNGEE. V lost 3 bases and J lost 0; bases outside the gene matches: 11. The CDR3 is CASSEGQALLSSYNEQFF. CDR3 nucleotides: TGTGCCAGCAGCGAGGGACAGGCCCTACTCAGCTCCTACAATGAGCAGTTCTTC.